What follows are 29 T cell receptor beta chains derived from one specimen sequenced in a study of T-cell memory formation after mild COVID-19. MiXCR, applied by TCRdb to the 5' RACE reads, yields one record per CDR3 protein. This sample has over 500,000 distinct CDR3 sequences, with 17% found just once. Sample: PBMCs or a T cell subset sorted from them (not recorded which). These TCRs come from an adult woman who had mild COVID-19 (a few samples of this study predate the infection). Cell type and time point are not known.

Many counts were recorded for this clonotype. Here the CDR3 reads CASSAGQGDNEQFF. The CDR3 bases are TGTGCCAGCAGCGCGGGACAGGGGGACAATGAGCAGTTCTTC. The chain recombines TRBV5-5 with TRBJ2-1, with 11 bases aligning to TRBD1. Trimming cost V 4 bases and J 5 bases; bases outside gene matches: 2. CDR1 and CDR2 (germline): SGHKS, YYEKEE (reference sequence). This CDR3 comprises 14 residues. The variable domain in full, completed from reference TRBV5-5 and TRBJ2-1, reads DAGVTQSPTHLIKTRGQQVTLRCSPISGHKSVSWYQQVLGQGPQFIFQYYEKEERGRGNFPDRFSARQFPNYSSELNVNALLLGDSALYLCASSAGQGDNEQFFGPGTRLTVL.

This clonotype was seen only a few times. Here the CDR3 DNA reads TGCAGTGCTAGAGGGTACTTAGCGGGAGTTACTAGCACAGATACGCAGTATTTT. Protein sequence: CSARGYLAGVTSTDTQYF. The chain links TRBV20-1 to TRBJ2-3, with 9 bases identical to TRBD2. Germline-derived CDR1 and CDR2 are DFQATT and SNEGSKA (reference sequence). The length of the CDR3 is 18 residues. Germline trimming cut 1 base from V and 0 bases from J; bases unmatched to any gene: 11.

V gene TRBV12-3 or TRBV12-4 combines with J gene TRBJ1-2; a weak D match, TRBD1 (5 bases). V was shortened by 6 bases and J by 7 bases, with 15 bases between the two germline ends. CDR3 size: 13 residues. Written as DNA, the CDR3 is TGTGCCAGCAGCCCATCCGAGGGACGTGGCTACACCTTC. Its translation: CASSPSEGRGYTF.

V and J are TRBV20-1 and TRBJ2-3, with 7 positions matching TRBD1. V lost 5 bases to trimming and J lost 2 bases; unmatched junction nucleotides: 7. The germline V gene has CDR1 DFQATT and CDR2 SNEGSKA (reference sequence). The CDR3 has 14 residues. DNA for the CDR3: TGCAGTGCTCGGGGACAGAGACACACAGATACGCAGTATTTT. Its protein is CSARGQRHTDTQYF.

This clonotype showed up many times. The chain is built from TRBV5-4 and TRBJ1-5, with unresolved D. Germline loops: CDR1 SGHNT, CDR2 YYREEE (reference sequence). This CDR3 contains 13 residues. V was pared by 2 bases and J by 2 bases, with 5 bases between. The CDR3 DNA follows: TGTGCCAGCAGCTTTGAAGGCAATCAGCCCCAGCATTTT. Translation gives CASSFEGNQPQHF.

This clonotype was picked up a small number of times. The V call is TRBV7-2, the J call TRBJ2-1; TRBD2 matches at 8 bases. J gave up 5 bases and V 8 bases, and 8 bases lay outside the gene matches. The germline V gene encodes CDR1 SGHTA and CDR2 FQGNSA. This CDR3 region has 14 residues. The CDR3 protein is CASASGGGNNEQFF. The CDR3 DNA reads as TGTGCCAGCGCAAGCGGGGGTGGGAACAATGAGCAGTTCTTC.

The rearrangement joins TRBV5-4 to TRBJ1-2, with a weak D call TRBD1 (5 bases). This CDR3 contains 12 residues. The germline V gene encodes CDR1 SGHNT and CDR2 YYREEE (reference sequence). Trimming removed 5 bases at V and 4 bases at J, with 9 bases between. The CDR3 DNA follows: TGTGCCAGCAGGGGACCGTCCTATGGCTACACCTTC. This translates into CASRGPSYGYTF.

Only a few counts were recorded for this clonotype. The rearrangement joins TRBV5-1 to TRBJ2-1; 7 bases fit TRBD2. The ends lost 2 bases at V and 3 bases at J; junction bases unmatched: 2. This CDR3 has 14 residues. Germline CDR1 SGHRS, CDR2 YFSETQ. CDR3 protein: CASSFSGNYNEQFF. Here the CDR3 DNA reads TGCGCCAGCAGCTTCAGCGGGAACTACAATGAGCAGTTCTTC.

This clonotype has just a few counts. The chain links TRBV7-3 to TRBJ2-1; 8 bases align to TRBD2. The V gene's germline CDR1 is SGHTA and CDR2 FQGTGA. CDR3 length: 16 amino acids. V dropped 5 bases and J dropped 4; count of bases not matched to a gene: 10. CDR3 sequence: CASSPISGGAYNEQFF. CDR3 DNA: TGTGCCAGCAGCCCCATCAGCGGGGGTGCATACAATGAGCAGTTCTTC.

The sample holds many counts of this clonotype. The CDR3 DNA sequence: TGTGCCAGCAGTGCCCGACAGGGAGGTAGCTCCTACAATGAGCAGTTCTTC. Its protein product is CASSARQGGSSYNEQFF. The V and J genes are TRBV2 and TRBJ2-1; the D gene is possibly TRBD1 (7 bases). Trimming took 4 bases from V and 0 from J, leaving 16 bases between them. Germline V CDR1 and CDR2: SNHLY, FYNNEI. The CDR3 loop spans 17 amino acids.

The gene calls are TRBV7-6 and TRBJ1-1, with D uncertain. CDR3 length: 16 amino acids. CDR1 is SGHVS and CDR2 is FNYEAQ in the germline V gene. V gave up 0 bases and J gave up 1 base, with 12 bases separating them. The CDR3 here is CASSLAGVGRNTEAFF. CDR3 bases: TGTGCCAGCAGCTTAGCGGGTGTGGGGAGGAACACTGAAGCTTTCTTT.

The chain couples TRBV5-1 to TRBJ2-7; D gene unclear. The V end lost 3 bases, the J end lost 5 bases, and 9 bases lay between the germline ends. Germline assignment: CDR1 SGHRS and CDR2 YFSETQ. The CDR3 loop spans 12 amino acids. The CDR3 loop reads CASSSTRDEQYF. CDR3 DNA: TGCGCCAGCAGCTCGACCCGGGACGAGCAGTACTTC.

This clonotype was observed a handful of times. CDR3 residues: CASSRWGTLPDTQYF. In DNA, the CDR3 is TGTGCCAGCAGCCGGTGGGGGACCTTACCAGATACGCAGTATTTT. The chain uses TRBV7-9 and TRBJ2-3; D is perhaps TRBD1 or TRBD2 (5 bases each). The germline V and J ends were trimmed by 5 bases and 4 bases, with 16 bases remaining between them. The CDR3 is 15 amino acids. In germline, CDR1 is SEHNR, CDR2 FQNEAQ (reference sequence).

This clonotype was found many times. CDR3 DNA sequence: TGCAGCGTTGAGGCTCAGCCCTACGAGCAGTACTTC. Its translation is CSVEAQPYEQYF. V is TRBV29-1 and J is TRBJ2-7; D is ambiguous. This CDR3 contains 12 residues. Germline values: CDR1 SQVTM, CDR2 ANQGSEA. V was clipped by 3 bases and J by 2 bases, with 8 bases between them.

This clonotype was seen a few times. This chain joins TRBV6-5 and TRBJ2-1; 10 nucleotides agree with TRBD2. V lost 5 bases and J lost 4; bases outside the gene matches: 8. Germline V gene lookup returns CDR1 MNHEY and CDR2 SVGAGI. CDR3 length equals 16 residues. The DNA of the CDR3 is TGTGCCAGCAGTCCCGGGAGTAGCGGGGGGTACAATGAGCAGTTCTTC. This sequence encodes CASSPGSSGGYNEQFF.

This chain joins TRBV7-2 and TRBJ2-7, with 9 positions matching TRBD2. CDR3 length: 16 residues. Trimming took 5 bases from V and 1 from J; bases not matched to a gene: 9. The germline CDR1 and CDR2 sequences are SGHTA and FQGNSA. DNA of the CDR3: TGTGCCAGCAGCCTTATGGCTAGCGGGATATCCTACGAGCAGTACTTC. This codes for CASSLMASGISYEQYF. The full variable domain, with the rest looked up from reference TRBV7-2 and TRBJ2-7, is GAGVSQSPSNKVTEKGKDVELRCDPISGHTALYWYRQSLGQGLEFLIYFQGNSAPDKSGLPSDRFSAERTGGSVSTLTIQRTQQEDSAVYLCASSLMASGISYEQYFGPGTRLTVT.

At least ten counts were recorded for this clonotype. This rearrangement joins TRBV19 to TRBJ2-3, with TRBD2 matching 10 bases. Unmatched junction bases numbered 15, after V lost 7 bases and J lost 2 bases. The CDR3 extends over 18 amino acids. Germline CDR1 reads LNHDA; CDR2 reads SQIVND (reference sequence). CDR3 in DNA: TGTGCCAGTATGCCCATGGGGAGCGGGAGGGCCGCCACAGATACGCAGTATTTT. Translated: CASMPMGSGRAATDTQYF. Combining the CDR3 with reference TRBV19 and TRBJ2-3 gives the whole variable domain DGGITQSPKYLFRKEGQNVTLSCEQNLNHDAMYWYRQDPGQGLRLIYYSQIVNDFQKGDIAEGYSVSREKKESFPLTVTSAQKNPTAFYLCASMPMGSGRAATDTQYFGPGTRLTVL.

This chain joins TRBV2 and TRBJ2-1; tentatively, D is TRBD1 or TRBD2 (6 bases each). Germline CDR1 is SNHLY and CDR2 is FYNNEI. Trimming removed 2 bases from V and 6 bases from J, with 14 bases in between. The length of the CDR3 is 15 residues. As DNA, the CDR3 is TGTGCCAGCAGTGAAAACAGGGAGGCCCTCAATGAGCAGTTCTTC. Translating it yields CASSENREALNEQFF.

This clonotype has just a few counts. The chain combines TRBV7-8 with TRBJ2-3, with 10 bases fitting TRBD1. The CDR3 extends over 16 amino acids. The germline gives CDR1 SGHVS, CDR2 FQNEAQ. V trimming: 5 bases; J trimming: 3 bases; junction bases outside the gene matches: 8. CDR3 in amino acids: CASSETPGQGTDTQYF. DNA of the CDR3: TGTGCCAGCAGCGAAACCCCGGGACAGGGGACAGATACGCAGTATTTT.

This clonotype was seen ten or more times. The V gene is TRBV12-3 or TRBV12-4, the J gene TRBJ1-1; D remains unclear. Trimming removed 6 bases at V and 2 bases at J, with 10 bases between. The CDR3 runs to 13 residues. The CDR3 sequence: CASSPDPNTEAFF. DNA of the CDR3: TGTGCCAGCAGCCCCGACCCAAACACTGAAGCTTTCTTT.

The sample holds a few counts of this clonotype. The chain links TRBV5-5 to TRBJ1-1, with D tentatively TRBD1 (6 bases). The CDR3 totals 16 residues. CDR1 is SGHKS and CDR2 is YYEKEE in the germline V gene (reference sequence). With 3 bases removed from V and 1 base from J, the gap between germline ends came to 16 bases. The CDR3 is CASSSRLGQRNTEAFF. The CDR3 DNA is TGTGCCAGCAGCTCTCGATTAGGACAGCGGAACACTGAAGCTTTCTTT.

The chain has TRBV3-1 and TRBJ2-7; D is uncertain. The CDR3 sequence is 14 residues long. Per the germline V gene, CDR1 is LGHDT and CDR2 is YNNKEL (reference sequence). Deletions cut 0 bases from V and 3 bases from J, with 9 bases between. In DNA form, the CDR3 reads TGTGCCAGCAGCCAAGATCATAGAGGCTACGAGCAGTACTTC. Amino acid sequence: CASSQDHRGYEQYF.

This clonotype was counted between two and nine times. The chain links TRBV29-1 to TRBJ1-3; a weak D match, TRBD1 (5 bases). V gave up 3 bases and J gave up 0 bases, with 12 bases separating them. The CDR3 is 15 residues long. CDR1 is SQVTM, CDR2 ANQGSEA, per germline. In DNA, the CDR3 is TGCAGCGTTGAGGCGGGACGGACCTCTGGAAACACCATATATTTT. It is translated as CSVEAGRTSGNTIYF.

In this sample, this clonotype turned up a few times. The V call is TRBV27, the J call TRBJ2-7; 9 bases line up with TRBD1. The V gene end was trimmed by 5 bases and the J gene end by 0 bases; junction bases not matched to a gene: 5. Germline values: CDR1 MNHEY, CDR2 SMNVEV (reference sequence). The CDR3 sequence is 15 residues long. CDR3 region: CASSPRTGVSYEQYF. CDR3 nucleotides: TGTGCCAGCAGTCCGAGGACAGGGGTCTCCTACGAGCAGTACTTC.

This clonotype was counted only a few times. The chain is built from TRBV5-1 and TRBJ2-3, with D possibly matching TRBD1 (5 bases). The V gene lost 4 bases and the J gene lost 2 bases, with 17 bases spanning the gap. CDR3 size: 16 residues. Germline V gene lookup returns CDR1 SGHRS and CDR2 YFSETQ. The CDR3 sequence is CASSLRQPRITDTQYF. In DNA, the CDR3 is TGCGCCAGCAGCCTTCGACAGCCGAGGATCACAGATACGCAGTATTTT.

In this sample, this clonotype turned up a few times. This chain connects TRBV3-1 to TRBJ2-1; 8 positions agree with TRBD2. The CDR3 sequence is 17 residues long. Germline values: CDR1 LGHDT, CDR2 YNNKEL (reference sequence). J was trimmed by 2 bases and V by 4 bases; bases with no gene match: 10. In DNA form, the CDR3 reads TGTGCCAGCAGCCCCTTGACTAGCGAAGAAACCTACAATGAGCAGTTCTTC. As protein: CASSPLTSEETYNEQFF.

The chain combines TRBV11-2 with TRBJ2-1; tentatively, D is TRBD2 (6 bases). V was shortened by 4 bases and J by 1 base, with 14 bases between the two germline ends. The V gene's germline CDR1 is SGHAT and CDR2 FQNNGV. This CDR3 region has 16 residues. The DNA of the CDR3 is TGTGCCAGCAGCTCCGCGGAGGGTAAATCCTACAATGAGCAGTTCTTC. Translated: CASSSAEGKSYNEQFF.

This clonotype was found a few times. The chain couples TRBV7-2 to TRBJ2-3; 11 bases map to TRBD2. Germline CDR1 reads SGHTA; CDR2 reads FQGNSA. The CDR3 runs to 13 residues. J was trimmed by 6 bases and V by 7 bases; bases with no gene match: 3. CDR3 DNA sequence: TGTGCCAGCAAACTAGCGGGAGAGGATACGCAGTATTTT. Its protein product is CASKLAGEDTQYF.

This clonotype was detected only a few times. The genes are TRBV6-2 or TRBV6-3 and TRBJ2-1; perhaps D is TRBD1 or TRBD2 (6 bases each). The CDR3 length is 12 residues. V was pared by 5 bases and J by 6 bases, with 8 bases between. The germline V gene encodes CDR1 MNHEY and CDR2 SVGEGT. The CDR3 nucleotides are TGTGCCAGCAGTGGAGGGGGCAATGAGCAGTTCTTC. It yields the protein CASSGGGNEQFF.